The present T cell receptor beta chain was sequenced within a study of blood T cell repertoires in COVID-19. Study background: Donors in the United States, Italy and Spain gave samples during acute or convalescent COVID-19. T cells, B-cell-depleted T cells, or PBMCs supplied cDNA or gDNA.

The length of the CDR3 is 15 residues. CDR1 is SGHTA, CDR2 FQGNSA, per germline. The V end lost 4 bases, the J end lost 1 base, and 11 bases lay between the germline ends. Per the original data handling: Reference gene primer amplification yielded estimated nucleated cell counts. The method was immunoSEQ multiplex PCR; TCRdb's version includes in-frame clones alone and lacks a portion of them. D and trimming were read from the DNA, whereas the V and J calls and clone size are those reported in that table. In the table there are roughly 440,000 clones, more than 70% of which are singletons. Seattle-derived patients entered the study during active infection and were followed longitudinally.

The J gene is TRBJ1-5, the V gene TRBV7-2, with a possible D match to TRBD1 (5 bases). This clonotype was sampled from a woman aged 50 to 60 with COVID-19, enrolled during active disease. Sequenced input: peripheral blood. CDR3 protein: CASSSPGGSNQPQHF. The CDR3 region has the DNA TGTGCCAGCAGCTCCCCGGGGGGAAGCAATCAGCCCCAGCATTTT.